Following are 5 T cell receptor beta chains from one sample sequenced in a study of blood T cell repertoires in COVID-19. Method: immunoSEQ multiplex PCR; TCRdb's copy keeps in-frame clones and lacks some. The sample yields about 290,000 clones, approximately 89% seen once. The sequencing sample was made of peripheral blood. The receptor source for this set is a woman aged 25 to 45 with COVID-19, enrolled during active disease.

The chain links TRBV7-8 to TRBJ2-1; 9 bases map to TRBD1. Trimming removed 5 bases from V and 0 bases from J; junction bases left unmatched: 2. In germline, CDR1 is SGHVS, CDR2 FQNEAQ. The CDR3 extends over 15 amino acids. The CDR3 coding sequence is TGTGCCAGCAGCCCGGGACAGGGCTCCTACAATGAGCAGTTCTTC. It translates to CASSPGQGSYNEQFF. Full variable domain (remainder filled in from reference TRBV7-8 and TRBJ2-1): GAGVSQSPRYKVAKRGQDVALRCDPISGHVSLFWYQQALGQGPEFLTYFQNEAQLDKSGLPSDRFFAERPEGSVSTLKIQRTQQEDSAVYLCASSPGQGSYNEQFFGPGTRLTVL.

The chain is built from TRBV2 and TRBJ1-2; TRBD1 matches 7 bases. The trim removed 6 bases at V and 8 bases at J, leaving 12 bases unmatched. The CDR3 totals 14 residues. CDR1 and CDR2 from the germline V gene are SNHLY and FYNNEI. The CDR3 sequence is CASRGETGMGGYTF. The CDR3 DNA reads TGTGCCAGCAGGGGGGAGACAGGGATGGGCGGCTACACCTTC. The variable domain in full, completed from reference TRBV2 and TRBJ1-2, reads EPEVTQTPSHQVTQMGQEVILRCVPISNHLYFYWYRQILGQKVEFLVSFYNNEISEKSEIFDDQFSVERPDGSNFTLKIRSTKLEDSAMYFCASRGETGMGGYTFGSGTRLTVV.

The rearrangement uses TRBV5-8 and TRBJ1-4; no reliable D call. This CDR3 has 15 residues. CDR1 SGHTS and CDR2 YDEGEE come from the germline V gene. The ends were cut back, 1 base at V and 7 bases at J, with 14 bases in the middle. CDR3 nucleotide sequence: TGTGCCAGCAGCTTGAATGGGCTTGGGAGTGAAAAACTGTTTTTT. Encoded protein: CASSLNGLGSEKLFF.

V gene TRBV4-1 combines with J gene TRBJ1-2, with D maybe TRBD1 (5 bases). Germline loops: CDR1 MGHRA, CDR2 YSYEKL. The CDR3 length is 14 residues. V dropped 0 bases and J dropped 4 bases, with 9 bases sitting between them. The chain's CDR3 is CASSQDTQVYGYTF. CDR3 in DNA: TGCGCCAGCAGCCAAGATACACAGGTCTATGGCTACACCTTC.

This clone has only a few counts. The CDR3 DNA reads TGTGCCAGCAGTCTATTTACAGGGACCCTCAATGAGCAGTTCTTC. The encoded protein is CASSLFTGTLNEQFF. The chain employs TRBV5-6 and TRBJ2-1; perhaps TRBD1 as D (6 bases). Deletions cut 5 bases from V and 6 bases from J, with 18 bases between. CDR3 length: 15 amino acids. From germline, CDR1 is SGHDT and CDR2 YYEEEE.